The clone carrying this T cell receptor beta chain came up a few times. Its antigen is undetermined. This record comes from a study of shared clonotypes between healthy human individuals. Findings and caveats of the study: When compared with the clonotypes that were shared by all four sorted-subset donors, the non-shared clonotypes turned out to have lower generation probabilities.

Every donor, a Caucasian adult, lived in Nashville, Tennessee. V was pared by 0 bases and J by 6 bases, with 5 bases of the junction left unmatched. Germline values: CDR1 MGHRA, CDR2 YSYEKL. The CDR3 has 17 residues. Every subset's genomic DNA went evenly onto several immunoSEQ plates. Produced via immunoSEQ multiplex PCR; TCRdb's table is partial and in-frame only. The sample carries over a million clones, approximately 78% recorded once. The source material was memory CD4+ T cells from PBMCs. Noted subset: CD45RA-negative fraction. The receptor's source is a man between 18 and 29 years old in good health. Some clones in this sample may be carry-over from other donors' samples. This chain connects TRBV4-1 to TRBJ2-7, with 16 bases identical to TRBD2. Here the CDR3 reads CASSQDFGTSGRGEQYF. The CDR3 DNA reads TGCGCCAGCAGCCAAGATTTCGGGACTAGCGGGAGGGGCGAGCAGTACTTC.